What follows are 28 T cell receptor beta chains derived from one specimen sequenced in a study of siplizumab effects on memory and regulatory T cells. Sequencing was performed with immunoSEQ multiplex PCR; in TCRdb, only in-frame clones are kept and a portion is missing. The sample lists 87,000 or so clones; 85% to 90% were seen once. Material for sequencing was CD4+ T cells sorted from blood. The source of these receptors is a human donor in good health.

V is TRBV5-1 and J is TRBJ2-1; 12 nucleotides align to TRBD2. V was pared by 3 bases and J by 0 bases, with 4 bases of the junction left unmatched. The CDR3 has 17 residues. Germline V gene sequence: CDR1 SGHRS, CDR2 YFSETQ. CDR3 sequence (DNA): TGCGCCAGCAGCTCGACTAGCGGGGGTAGCTCCTACAATGAGCAGTTCTTC. Protein product: CASSSTSGGSSYNEQFF.

The chain employs TRBV10-3 and TRBJ1-4, with a weak D call TRBD1 (5 bases). Trimming left V 10 bases short and J 6 bases short, with 12 bases between. Germline V gives CDR1 ENHRY, CDR2 SYGVKD. The CDR3 consists of 12 residues. The CDR3 region has the DNA TGTGCCACGGGGGAGGGCGATGAAAAACTGTTTTTT. Its translation: CATGEGDEKLFF.

The V and J genes are TRBV18 and TRBJ2-5; D gene unclear. Germline assignment: CDR1 KGHSH and CDR2 LQKENI. Between the trimmed V and J ends, which lost 4 bases and 1 base, there was a span of 7 bases. The CDR3 runs 13 residues. CDR3: CASSQGTQETQYF. CDR3 sequence (DNA): TGTGCCAGCTCACAGGGTACCCAAGAGACCCAGTACTTC. The variable domain in full, completed from reference TRBV18 and TRBJ2-5, reads NAGVMQNPRHLVRRRGQEARLRCSPMKGHSHVYWYRQLPEEGLKFMVYLQKENIIDESGMPKERFSAEFPKEGPSILRIQQVVRGDSAAYFCASSQGTQETQYFGPGTRLLVL.

The chain carries TRBV7-9 and TRBJ2-3; D is uncertain. The CDR3 has 15 residues. The germline gives CDR1 SEHNR, CDR2 FQNEAQ (reference sequence). The ends were cut back, 3 bases at V and 4 bases at J, with 14 bases in the middle. CDR3 loop: CASSFAGDGADTQYF. DNA for the CDR3: TGTGCCAGCAGCTTTGCTGGAGATGGCGCAGATACGCAGTATTTT. Combining the CDR3 with reference TRBV7-9 and TRBJ2-3 gives the whole variable domain DTGVSQNPRHKITKRGQNVTFRCDPISEHNRLYWYRQTLGQGPEFLTYFQNEAQLEKSRLLSDRFSAERPKGSFSTLEIQRTEQGDSAMYLCASSFAGDGADTQYFGPGTRLTVL.

The chain uses TRBV5-4 and TRBJ2-7, with 13 bases that match TRBD2. V trimming: 4 bases; J trimming: 5 bases; junction bases outside the gene matches: 12. Germline V gives CDR1 SGHNT, CDR2 YYREEE (reference sequence). The CDR3 spans 17 residues. This CDR3 is CASSGKTSGRPPHEQYF. CDR3 in DNA: TGTGCCAGCAGCGGAAAGACTAGCGGGAGGCCCCCCCACGAGCAGTACTTC.

The chain carries TRBV7-8 and TRBJ1-2; D is ambiguous. Trimming took off 5 bases at V and 6 bases at J, with 19 bases between the two ends. The CDR3 sequence is 15 residues long. Germline V gene sequence: CDR1 SGHVS, CDR2 FQNEAQ. CDR3 nucleotide sequence: TGTGCCAGCAGCCTGACTTCTCAAGATTTTAATGGCTACACCTTC. Its protein is CASSLTSQDFNGYTF.

This chain connects TRBV5-1 to TRBJ2-7; TRBD1 matches 8 bases. Germline V CDR1 and CDR2: SGHRS, YFSETQ. This CDR3 is 13 amino acids long. The J segment lost 3 bases and the V segment lost 4 bases, leaving 3 bases of the junction unmatched. DNA of the CDR3: TGCGCCAGCAGCCAGGGGGCCAGCTACGAGCAGTACTTC. This sequence encodes CASSQGASYEQYF.

This chain connects TRBV2 to TRBJ2-2; 11 positions agree with TRBD1. Losses at the gene ends were 6 bases for V and 4 bases for J; bases not matched to a gene: 10. The CDR3 is made up of 17 amino acids. CDR1 SNHLY and CDR2 FYNNEI come from the germline V gene. This chain's CDR3 is CASRDHRTGGFTGELFF. CDR3 nucleotide sequence: TGTGCCAGCAGGGACCACCGGACAGGGGGCTTCACCGGGGAGCTGTTTTTT.

The chain employs TRBV2 and TRBJ2-5; 13 nucleotides align to TRBD2. The germline V gene has CDR1 SNHLY and CDR2 FYNNEI. The CDR3 totals 16 residues. J was trimmed by 2 bases and V by 8 bases; bases with no gene match: 8. The CDR3 loop reads CASLEGLAGWQETQYF. The CDR3 DNA reads TGTGCCAGCTTGGAGGGACTAGCGGGATGGCAAGAGACCCAGTACTTC.

V usage is TRBV5-6 and J usage is TRBJ2-5; TRBD2 matches at 7 bases. J lost 2 bases, V lost 0 bases, and 1 base had no gene match. This CDR3 spans 14 amino acids. Germline V lookup: CDR1 SGHDT, CDR2 YYEEEE. The CDR3 bases are TGTGCCAGCAGCTTGGGGACTAGACAAGAGACCCAGTACTTC. Translation gives CASSLGTRQETQYF.

V gene TRBV7-2 combines with J gene TRBJ2-1, with TRBD2 identical over 8 bases. Germline CDR1 and CDR2: SGHTA and FQGNSA. The CDR3 is 13 amino acids. Trimming at V came to 4 bases and at J to 9 bases, leaving 5 bases not matched to a gene. The CDR3, as DNA: TGTGCCAGCAGCTCGGGACTAGAGGTTGAGCAGTTCTTC. Residues: CASSSGLEVEQFF.

The chain recombines TRBV7-8 with TRBJ1-4; no definite D call. Germline V lookup: CDR1 SGHVS, CDR2 FQNEAQ. V gave up 4 bases and J gave up 3 bases, with 12 bases separating them. This CDR3 has 15 amino acids. The CDR3 loop is CASSSTLGSNEKLFF. CDR3 bases: TGTGCCAGCAGCTCCACCCTAGGGTCTAATGAAAAACTGTTTTTT. Drawing the rest from reference TRBV7-8 and TRBJ1-4, the complete variable domain is GAGVSQSPRYKVAKRGQDVALRCDPISGHVSLFWYQQALGQGPEFLTYFQNEAQLDKSGLPSDRFFAERPEGSVSTLKIQRTQQEDSAVYLCASSSTLGSNEKLFFGSGTQLSVL.

V usage is TRBV7-2 and J usage is TRBJ1-1; D is possibly TRBD1 (5 bases). This CDR3 has 18 amino acids. V lost 2 bases to trimming and J lost 1 base, with 20 bases between them. Germline CDR1 SGHTA, CDR2 FQGNSA. CDR3 sequence reads: CASSLLVRPVGGNTEAFF. CDR3 DNA sequence: TGTGCCAGCAGCTTACTAGTGAGACCCGTTGGGGGGAACACTGAAGCTTTCTTT.

V usage is TRBV5-1 and J usage is TRBJ2-2; D is possibly TRBD2 (6 bases). The germline V gene encodes CDR1 SGHRS and CDR2 YFSETQ. Deletions cut 5 bases from V and 7 bases from J, with 15 bases between. CDR3 length: 14 amino acids. The CDR3 loop reads CASRLRDLGGELFF. The DNA for the CDR3 is TGCGCCAGCAGACTCCGGGACTTAGGCGGGGAGCTGTTTTTT.

The CDR3 sequence is CASSLDRGSQETQYF. CDR3 sequence (DNA): TGCGCCAGCAGCTTAGACAGGGGGTCACAAGAGACCCAGTACTTC. The V and J genes are TRBV5-1 and TRBJ2-5; 9 nucleotides align to TRBD1. This CDR3 spans 15 amino acids. Losses at the gene ends were 2 bases for V and 2 bases for J; bases not matched to a gene: 4. Germline values: CDR1 SGHRS, CDR2 YFSETQ.

CDR3 region: CASSRREFEAFF. CDR3 sequence (DNA): TGTGCCAGCAGTAGACGGGAATTTGAAGCTTTCTTT. The rearrangement uses TRBV6-1 and TRBJ1-1, with D uncertain. CDR3 length: 12 amino acids. V was clipped by 5 bases and J by 7 bases, with 11 bases between them. Germline CDR1 MNHNS, CDR2 SASEGT.

The V gene is TRBV7-2, the J gene TRBJ2-7; D unclear. The CDR3 consists of 13 residues. The V and J ends lost 5 bases and 0 bases respectively, with 8 bases between them. Germline V gene sequence: CDR1 SGHTA, CDR2 FQGNSA. CDR3 amino acids: CASSPWASYEQYF. The CDR3 DNA reads TGTGCCAGCAGCCCATGGGCCTCCTACGAGCAGTACTTC. Together with reference TRBV7-2 and TRBJ2-7, the CDR3 gives the full variable domain: GAGVSQSPSNKVTEKGKDVELRCDPISGHTALYWYRQSLGQGLEFLIYFQGNSAPDKSGLPSDRFSAERTGGSVSTLTIQRTQQEDSAVYLCASSPWASYEQYFGPGTRLTVT.

The gene calls are TRBV7-3 and TRBJ2-6; TRBD1 matches at 9 bases. The junction had 6 bases not matched to a gene; V was cut back by 5 bases and J by 4 bases. Germline V CDR1 and CDR2: SGHTA, FQGTGA. CDR3 length: 16 residues. For the CDR3, the DNA is TGTGCCAGCAGCCCTGGACAGGGGTTGGGGGCCAACGTCCTGACTTTC. Translation gives CASSPGQGLGANVLTF.

The J gene is TRBJ1-1, the V gene TRBV4-2; D might be TRBD1 (6 bases). Germline V gives CDR1 LGHNA, CDR2 YNFKEQ. The CDR3 runs to 16 residues. V shed 0 bases and J shed 4 bases, with 15 bases lying between them. CDR3 protein: CASSQDLRGGSTEAFF. CDR3 nucleotides: TGTGCCAGCAGCCAAGACTTAAGGGGGGGTAGCACTGAAGCTTTCTTT.

The chain couples TRBV4-2 to TRBJ2-7, with 8 positions matching TRBD1. CDR3 size: 15 residues. The germline gives CDR1 LGHNA, CDR2 YNFKEQ. V shed 5 bases, J shed 1 base, and the junction held 7 bases outside the gene matches. CDR3 region: CASSSSGGQSYEQYF. Here the CDR3 DNA reads TGTGCCAGCAGCTCATCAGGGGGCCAGTCCTACGAGCAGTACTTC.

This clone was counted a single time. The sample holds other DNA sequences that translate to the same CDR3. The rearrangement joins TRBV6-5 to TRBJ1-1; D call uncertain. Trimming took 5 bases from V and 3 from J, leaving 16 bases between them. Germline CDR1 and CDR2: MNHEY and SVGAGI. The CDR3 sequence is 15 residues long. The DNA of the CDR3 is TGTGCCAGCAGTCCCGGCAGGTCATATGACACTGAAGCTTTCTTT. Translating it yields CASSPGRSYDTEAFF.

V and J are TRBV28 and TRBJ2-3; D remains ambiguous. V shed 8 bases and J shed 4 bases, with 22 bases lying between them. Germline V gives CDR1 MDHEN, CDR2 SYDVKM. The CDR3 is made up of 16 amino acids. The CDR3 loop is CASPPSVGSPPDTQYF. In DNA form, the CDR3 reads TGTGCCAGCCCCCCGTCGGTGGGCTCTCCCCCAGATACGCAGTATTTT.

The table lists this clone with a count of one. This chain uses TRBV27 with TRBJ1-2, with 10 bases fitting TRBD1. The CDR3 contains 14 residues. Per the germline V gene, CDR1 is MNHEY and CDR2 is SMNVEV (reference sequence). The J segment lost 6 bases and the V segment lost 6 bases, leaving 7 bases of the junction unmatched. The CDR3 is CASRRQGAWDGYTF. The CDR3 DNA reads as TGTGCCAGCAGGCGACAGGGGGCTTGGGATGGCTACACCTTC.

V and J are TRBV10-3 and TRBJ2-7; no clear D gene. V lost 3 bases, J lost 3 bases, and 15 bases lay in between. Germline CDR1 is ENHRY and CDR2 is SYGVKD. This CDR3 spans 15 amino acids. For the CDR3, the DNA is TGTGCCATCAGTGATAGCCCCCTTACCCACTACGAGCAGTACTTC. It encodes CAISDSPLTHYEQYF.

This sequence joins TRBV27 and TRBJ2-1; 7 bases agree with TRBD1. This CDR3 has 16 amino acids. Trimming removed 5 bases from V and 0 bases from J; junction bases left unmatched: 7. Germline CDR1 is MNHEY and CDR2 is SMNVEV (reference sequence). CDR3 nucleotide sequence: TGTGCCAGCAGTCCGACAGGGCCTAGCTCCTACAATGAGCAGTTCTTC. As protein: CASSPTGPSSYNEQFF.

The rearrangement links TRBV12-5 to TRBJ1-5; 8 bases fit TRBD1. Trimming cost V 6 bases and J 2 bases; bases outside gene matches: 9. The CDR3 is made up of 16 amino acids. Germline CDR1 is LGHNT and CDR2 is FRNRAP. In DNA form, the CDR3 reads TGTGCTAGTGGCCTAGGACAGGGTTTGGGCAATCAGCCCCAGCATTTT. It is translated as CASGLGQGLGNQPQHF.

This chain uses TRBV28 with TRBJ1-2; 7 positions match TRBD1. The CDR3 is 16 amino acids. The germline gives CDR1 MDHEN, CDR2 SYDVKM. Losses at the gene ends were 7 bases for V and 3 bases for J; bases not matched to a gene: 14. This chain's CDR3 is CASKKGQARTDYGYTF. Written as DNA, the CDR3 is TGTGCCAGCAAAAAAGGACAGGCTCGGACGGACTATGGCTACACCTTC.

J is TRBJ2-5 and V is TRBV2; 10 bases map to TRBD1. The CDR3 is 13 amino acids. The trim removed 11 bases at V and 3 bases at J, leaving 6 bases unmatched. Per germline, CDR1 SNHLY and CDR2 FYNNEI. CDR3 region: CAGGGTGEETQYF. The CDR3 DNA follows: TGTGCCGGCGGGGGGACAGGGGAAGAGACCCAGTACTTC.